This record looks at one TCR beta chain sequence and its context. Its cognate antigen is unknown. CDR1 and CDR2 (germline): SEHNR, FQNEAQ (reference sequence). Trimming removed 9 bases from V and 0 bases from J, with 5 bases in between. The CDR3 totals 12 residues. PCR employed 60 Vbeta and 13 Jbeta primers. The protocol was immunoSEQ multiplex PCR, while the TCRdb copy is restricted to in-frame clones and leaves out a portion. This table has over 200,000 clones, about 80% appearing once. This sample was taken from a study of cytomegalovirus exposure and HLA in healthy donors. Turning to the study itself: Early release data held 75 million to 100 million unique TCRs from HLA-typed donors. Study-wide results and caveats: Cytomegalovirus status was reportedly diagnosed by the classifier with high specificity and sensitivity. As a later analysis showed, several of the most significant clusters appeared to be linked to common viral pathogens.

The chain employs TRBV7-9 and TRBJ1-4; D possibly corresponds to TRBD1 (5 bases). This TCR came from a male donor in good health and CMV-seronegative. Input material: PBMCs. CDR3 residues: CARGPTNEKLFF. In DNA form, the CDR3 reads TGTGCCAGGGGGCCAACTAATGAAAAACTGTTTTTT.